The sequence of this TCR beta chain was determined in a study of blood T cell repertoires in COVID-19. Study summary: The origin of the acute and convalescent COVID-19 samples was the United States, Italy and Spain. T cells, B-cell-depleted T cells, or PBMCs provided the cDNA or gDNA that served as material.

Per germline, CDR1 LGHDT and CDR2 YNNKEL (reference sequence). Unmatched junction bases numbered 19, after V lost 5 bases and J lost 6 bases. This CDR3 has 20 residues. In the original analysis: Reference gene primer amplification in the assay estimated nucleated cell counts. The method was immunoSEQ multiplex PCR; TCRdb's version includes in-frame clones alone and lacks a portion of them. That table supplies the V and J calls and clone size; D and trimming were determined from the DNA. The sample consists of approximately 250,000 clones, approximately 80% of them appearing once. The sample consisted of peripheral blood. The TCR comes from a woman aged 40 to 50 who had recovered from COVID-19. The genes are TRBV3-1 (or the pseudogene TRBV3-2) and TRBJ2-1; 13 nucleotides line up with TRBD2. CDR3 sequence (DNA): TGTGCCAGCAGCTCTTGGAGACTAGCGGGGGGCCACGGTCTAGGCAATGAGCAGTTCTTC. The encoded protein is CASSSWRLAGGHGLGNEQFF.